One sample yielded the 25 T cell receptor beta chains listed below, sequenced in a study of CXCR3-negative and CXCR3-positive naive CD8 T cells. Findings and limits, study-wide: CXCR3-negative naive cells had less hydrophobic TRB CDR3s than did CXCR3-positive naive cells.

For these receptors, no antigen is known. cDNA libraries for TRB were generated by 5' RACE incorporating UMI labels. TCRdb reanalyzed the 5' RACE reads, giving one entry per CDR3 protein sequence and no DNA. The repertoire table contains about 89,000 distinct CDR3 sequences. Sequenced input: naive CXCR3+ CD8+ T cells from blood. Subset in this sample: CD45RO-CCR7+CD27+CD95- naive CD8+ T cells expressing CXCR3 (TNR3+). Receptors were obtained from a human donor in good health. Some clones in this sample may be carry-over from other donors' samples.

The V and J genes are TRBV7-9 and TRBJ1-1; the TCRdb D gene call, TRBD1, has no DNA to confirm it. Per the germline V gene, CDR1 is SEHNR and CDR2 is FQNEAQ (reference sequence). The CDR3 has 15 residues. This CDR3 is CASSLPVGQNTEAFF.

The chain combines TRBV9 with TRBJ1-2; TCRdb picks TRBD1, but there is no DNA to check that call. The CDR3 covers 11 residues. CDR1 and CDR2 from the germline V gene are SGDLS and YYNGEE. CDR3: CASSPGTDYTF.

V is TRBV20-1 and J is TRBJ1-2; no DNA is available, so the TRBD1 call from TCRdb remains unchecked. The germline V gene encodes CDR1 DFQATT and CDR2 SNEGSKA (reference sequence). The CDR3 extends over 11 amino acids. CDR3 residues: CSAVVPYGYTF.

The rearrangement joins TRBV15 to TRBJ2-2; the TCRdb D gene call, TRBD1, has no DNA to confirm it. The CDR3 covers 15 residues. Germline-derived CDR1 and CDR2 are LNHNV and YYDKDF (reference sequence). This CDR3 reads CATSRDRVYTGELFF. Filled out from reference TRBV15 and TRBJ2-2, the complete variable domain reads DAMVIQNPRYQVTQFGKPVTLSCSQTLNHNVMYWYQQKSSQAPKLLFHYYDKDFNNEADTPDNFQSRRPNTSFCFLDIRSPGLGDTAMYLCATSRDRVYTGELFFGEGSRLTVL.

CDR3 residues: CASTRRGLRNEQFF. The V gene is TRBV23-1, the J gene TRBJ2-1; TCRdb selects TRBD1, and the lack of DNA leaves this call unchecked. TRBV23-1 counts as an open reading frame of uncertain function. The CDR3 totals 14 residues.

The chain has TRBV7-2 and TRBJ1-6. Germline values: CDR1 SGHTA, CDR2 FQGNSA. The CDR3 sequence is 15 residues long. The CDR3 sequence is CASSFASPYNSPLHF. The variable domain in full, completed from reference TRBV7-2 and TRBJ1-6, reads GAGVSQSPSNKVTEKGKDVELRCDPISGHTALYWYRQSLGQGLEFLIYFQGNSAPDKSGLPSDRFSAERTGGSVSTLTIQRTQQEDSAVYLCASSFASPYNSPLHFGNGTRLTVT.

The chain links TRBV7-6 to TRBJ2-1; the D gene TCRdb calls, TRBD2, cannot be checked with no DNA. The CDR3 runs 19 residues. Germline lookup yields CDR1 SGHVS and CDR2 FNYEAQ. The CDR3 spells CASSFSLGLAGGDYNEQFF.

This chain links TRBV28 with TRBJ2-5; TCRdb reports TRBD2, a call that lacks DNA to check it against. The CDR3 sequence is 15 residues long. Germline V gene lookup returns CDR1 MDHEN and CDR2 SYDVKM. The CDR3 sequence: CASSSPAGGPETQYF.

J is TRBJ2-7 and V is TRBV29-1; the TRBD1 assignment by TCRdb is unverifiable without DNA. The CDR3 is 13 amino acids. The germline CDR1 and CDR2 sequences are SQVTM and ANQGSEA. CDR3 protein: CSAKQGASYEQYF.

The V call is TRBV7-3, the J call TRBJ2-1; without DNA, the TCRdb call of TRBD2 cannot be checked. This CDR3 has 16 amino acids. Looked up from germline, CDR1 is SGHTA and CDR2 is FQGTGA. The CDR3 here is CASSLTAAGARNEQFF.

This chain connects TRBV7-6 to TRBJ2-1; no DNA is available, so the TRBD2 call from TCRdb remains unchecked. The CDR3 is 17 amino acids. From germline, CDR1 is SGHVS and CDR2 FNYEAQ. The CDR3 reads CASSLAQERGPDHEQFF.

The CDR3 sequence: CASSPWTGYEQYF. V gene TRBV5-1 combines with J gene TRBJ2-7; TCRdb's assignment of TRBD1 cannot be checked, as there is no DNA. CDR1 and CDR2 (germline): SGHRS, YFSETQ. The CDR3 consists of 13 residues.

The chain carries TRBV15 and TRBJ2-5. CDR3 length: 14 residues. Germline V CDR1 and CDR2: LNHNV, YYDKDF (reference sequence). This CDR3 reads CATSREGTQETQYF.

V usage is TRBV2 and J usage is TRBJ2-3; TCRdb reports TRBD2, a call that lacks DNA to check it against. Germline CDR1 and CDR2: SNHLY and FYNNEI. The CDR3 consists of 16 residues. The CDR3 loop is CATDPALAGDTDTRYF. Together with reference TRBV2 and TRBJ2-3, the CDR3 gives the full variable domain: EPEVTQTPSHQVTQMGQEVILRCVPISNHLYFYWYRQILGQKVEFLVSFYNNEISEKSEIFDDQFSVERPDGSNFTLKIRSTKLEDSAMYFCATDPALAGDTDTRYFGPGTRLTVL.

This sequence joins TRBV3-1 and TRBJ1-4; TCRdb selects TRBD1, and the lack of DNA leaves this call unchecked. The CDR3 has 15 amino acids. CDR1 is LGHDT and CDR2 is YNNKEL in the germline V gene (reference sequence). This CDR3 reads CASSPGQGQNEKLFF.

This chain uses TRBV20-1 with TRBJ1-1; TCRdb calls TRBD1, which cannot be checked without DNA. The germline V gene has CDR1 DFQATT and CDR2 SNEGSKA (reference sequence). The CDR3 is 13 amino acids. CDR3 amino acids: CSLKRVADTEAFF.

CDR3 loop: CASSLLEGNEQYF. The gene calls are TRBV28 and TRBJ2-7; TCRdb's D gene call, TRBD1, goes unchecked for lack of DNA. The CDR3 is made up of 13 amino acids. CDR1 is MDHEN and CDR2 is SYDVKM in the germline V gene.

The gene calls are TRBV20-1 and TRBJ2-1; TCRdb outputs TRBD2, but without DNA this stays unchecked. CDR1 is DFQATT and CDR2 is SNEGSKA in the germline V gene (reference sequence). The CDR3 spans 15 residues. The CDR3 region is CSARSPLSSYNEQFF.

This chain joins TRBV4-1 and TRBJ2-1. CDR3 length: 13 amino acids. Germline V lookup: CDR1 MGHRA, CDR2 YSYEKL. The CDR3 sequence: CASSPDSYNEQFF.

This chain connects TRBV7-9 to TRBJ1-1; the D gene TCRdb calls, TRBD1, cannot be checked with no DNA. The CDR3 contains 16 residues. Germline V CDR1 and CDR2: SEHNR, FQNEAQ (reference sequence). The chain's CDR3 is CASSLSPEWDRTEAFF.

CDR3: CASSLAGPARRAFF. This chain uses TRBV12-3 or TRBV12-4 with TRBJ1-1. This CDR3 region has 14 residues.

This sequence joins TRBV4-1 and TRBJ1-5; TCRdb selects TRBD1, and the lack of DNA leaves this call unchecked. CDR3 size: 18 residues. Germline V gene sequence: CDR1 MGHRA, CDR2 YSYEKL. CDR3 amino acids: CASSQEATGAFPNQPQHF.

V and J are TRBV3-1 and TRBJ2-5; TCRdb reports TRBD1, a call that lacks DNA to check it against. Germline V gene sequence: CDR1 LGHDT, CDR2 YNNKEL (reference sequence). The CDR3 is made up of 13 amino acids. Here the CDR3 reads CASSQAPGETQYF.

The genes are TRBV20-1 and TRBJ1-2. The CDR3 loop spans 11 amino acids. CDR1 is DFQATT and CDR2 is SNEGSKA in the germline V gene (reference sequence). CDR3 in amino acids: CSARVIRGYTF.

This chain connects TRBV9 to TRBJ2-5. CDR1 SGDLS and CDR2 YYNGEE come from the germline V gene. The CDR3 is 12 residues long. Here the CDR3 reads CASSSPRGTQYF.